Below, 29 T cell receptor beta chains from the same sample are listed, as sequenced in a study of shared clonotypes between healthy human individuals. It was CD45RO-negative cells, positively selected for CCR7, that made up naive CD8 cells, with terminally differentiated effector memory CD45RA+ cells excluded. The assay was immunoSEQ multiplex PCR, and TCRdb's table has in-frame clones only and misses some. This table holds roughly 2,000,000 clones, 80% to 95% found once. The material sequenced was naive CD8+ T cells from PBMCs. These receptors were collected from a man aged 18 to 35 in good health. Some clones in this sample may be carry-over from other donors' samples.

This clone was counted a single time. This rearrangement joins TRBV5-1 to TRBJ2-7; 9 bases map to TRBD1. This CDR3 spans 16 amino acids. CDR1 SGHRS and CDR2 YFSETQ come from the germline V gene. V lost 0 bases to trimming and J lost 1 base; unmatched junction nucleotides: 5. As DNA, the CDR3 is TGCGCCAGCAGCTTGGCCATTGGGACAGGGTCCTACGAGCAGTACTTC. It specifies CASSLAIGTGSYEQYF.

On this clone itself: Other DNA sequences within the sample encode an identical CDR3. CDR3 bases: TGTGCCAGCAGTCCGGACAGGGGTCTCTACGAGCAGTACTTC. Encoded protein: CASSPDRGLYEQYF. The genes are TRBV27 and TRBJ2-7, with 9 bases lining up with TRBD1. Losses at the gene ends were 5 bases for V and 3 bases for J; bases not matched to a gene: 5. CDR3 size: 14 residues. Germline-derived CDR1 and CDR2 are MNHEY and SMNVEV (reference sequence).

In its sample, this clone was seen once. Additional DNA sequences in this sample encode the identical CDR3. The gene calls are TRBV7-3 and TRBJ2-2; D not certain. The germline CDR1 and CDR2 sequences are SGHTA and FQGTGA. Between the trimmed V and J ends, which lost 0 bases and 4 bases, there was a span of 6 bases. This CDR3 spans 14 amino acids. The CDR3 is CASSLTGSTGELFF. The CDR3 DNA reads TGTGCCAGCAGCTTAACGGGATCCACCGGGGAGCTGTTTTTT. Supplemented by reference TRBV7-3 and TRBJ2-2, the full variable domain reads GAGVSQTPSNKVTEKGKYVELRCDPISGHTALYWYRQSLGQGPEFLIYFQGTGAADDSGLPNDRFFAVRPEGSVSTLKIQRTERGDSAVYLCASSLTGSTGELFFGEGSRLTVL.

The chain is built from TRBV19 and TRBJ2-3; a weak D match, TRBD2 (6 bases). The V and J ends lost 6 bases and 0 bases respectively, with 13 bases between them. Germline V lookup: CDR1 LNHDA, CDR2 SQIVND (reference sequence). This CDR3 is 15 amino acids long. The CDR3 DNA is TGTGCCAGTAGCCATTGGGGGGACAGCACAGATACGCAGTATTTT. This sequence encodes CASSHWGDSTDTQYF. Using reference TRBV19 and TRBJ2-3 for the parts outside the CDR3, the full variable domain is DGGITQSPKYLFRKEGQNVTLSCEQNLNHDAMYWYRQDPGQGLRLIYYSQIVNDFQKGDIAEGYSVSREKKESFPLTVTSAQKNPTAFYLCASSHWGDSTDTQYFGPGTRLTVL.

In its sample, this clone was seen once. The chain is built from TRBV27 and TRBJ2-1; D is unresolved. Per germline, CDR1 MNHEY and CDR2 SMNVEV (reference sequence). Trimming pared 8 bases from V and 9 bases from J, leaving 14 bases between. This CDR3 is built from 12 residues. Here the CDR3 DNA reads TGTGCCAGCGGGCAAAGTTGGTTTGAGCAGTTCTTC. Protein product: CASGQSWFEQFF.

The DNA of the CDR3 is TGTGCCAGCAGCCTGCCCAAGGATGGCTACACCTTC. It encodes CASSLPKDGYTF. The J gene is TRBJ1-2, the V gene TRBV14; D is unresolved. The CDR3 is 12 residues long. The germline V gene encodes CDR1 SGHDN and CDR2 FVKESK. V dropped 4 bases and J dropped 6 bases, with 9 bases sitting between them.

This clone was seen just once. CDR3 DNA: TGTGCCAGCAGTTCCCGGGACAGGGGGACAGATACGCAGTATTTT. Translated: CASSSRDRGTDTQYF. The chain carries TRBV6-6 and TRBJ2-3; 11 bases match TRBD1. Germline assignment: CDR1 MNHNY and CDR2 SVGAGI (reference sequence). The CDR3 contains 15 residues. The trim removed 4 bases at V and 3 bases at J, leaving 3 bases unmatched.

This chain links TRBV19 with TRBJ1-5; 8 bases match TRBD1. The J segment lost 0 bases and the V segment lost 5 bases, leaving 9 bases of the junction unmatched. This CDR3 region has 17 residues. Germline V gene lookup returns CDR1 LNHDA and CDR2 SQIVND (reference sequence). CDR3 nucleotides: TGTGCCAGTAGTTTACGGACAGGGACCATTAGCAATCAGCCCCAGCATTTT. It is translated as CASSLRTGTISNQPQHF.

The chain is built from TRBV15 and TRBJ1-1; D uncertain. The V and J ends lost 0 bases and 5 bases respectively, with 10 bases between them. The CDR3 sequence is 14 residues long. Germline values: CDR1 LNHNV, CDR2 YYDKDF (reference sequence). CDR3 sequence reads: CATSREKAGTEAFF. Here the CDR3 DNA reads TGTGCCACCAGCAGAGAGAAGGCCGGGACTGAAGCTTTCTTT.

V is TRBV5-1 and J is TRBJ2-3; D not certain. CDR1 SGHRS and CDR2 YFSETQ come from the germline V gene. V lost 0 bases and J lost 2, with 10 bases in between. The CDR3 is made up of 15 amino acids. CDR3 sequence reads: CASSLDSQATDTQYF. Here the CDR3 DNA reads TGCGCCAGCAGCTTGGATAGTCAGGCCACAGATACGCAGTATTTT.

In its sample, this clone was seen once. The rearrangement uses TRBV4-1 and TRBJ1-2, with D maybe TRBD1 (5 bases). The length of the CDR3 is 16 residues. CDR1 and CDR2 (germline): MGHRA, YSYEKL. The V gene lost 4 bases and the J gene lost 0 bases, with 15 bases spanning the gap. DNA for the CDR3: TGCGCCAGCAGCCTCCTCCCGGGGCCAGCTAACTATGGCTACACCTTC. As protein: CASSLLPGPANYGYTF.

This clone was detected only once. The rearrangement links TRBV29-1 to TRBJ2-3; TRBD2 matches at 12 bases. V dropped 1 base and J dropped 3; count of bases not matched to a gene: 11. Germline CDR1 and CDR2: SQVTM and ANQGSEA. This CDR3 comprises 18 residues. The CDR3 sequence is CSVEGLAGGPFRTDTQYF. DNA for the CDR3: TGCAGCGTTGAAGGGCTAGCGGGAGGGCCGTTTCGGACAGATACGCAGTATTTT.

Written as DNA, the CDR3 is TGTGCCAGCAGTGGGACTCGGACAGGGAGGGTTGGGTATGGCTACACCTTC. Protein product: CASSGTRTGRVGYGYTF. This chain uses TRBV6-1 with TRBJ1-2; TRBD1 aligns across 8 bases. Germline V gene data show CDR1 as MNHNS and CDR2 as SASEGT. Unmatched junction bases numbered 15, after V lost 4 bases and J lost 5 bases. This CDR3 region has 17 residues.

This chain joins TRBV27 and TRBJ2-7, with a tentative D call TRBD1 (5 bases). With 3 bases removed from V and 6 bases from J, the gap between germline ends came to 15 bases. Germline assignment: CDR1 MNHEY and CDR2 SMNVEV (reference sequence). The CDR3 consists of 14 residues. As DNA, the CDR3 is TGTGCCAGCAGTTTTCAGGGCCCTTACCCCGAGCAGTACTTC. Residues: CASSFQGPYPEQYF.

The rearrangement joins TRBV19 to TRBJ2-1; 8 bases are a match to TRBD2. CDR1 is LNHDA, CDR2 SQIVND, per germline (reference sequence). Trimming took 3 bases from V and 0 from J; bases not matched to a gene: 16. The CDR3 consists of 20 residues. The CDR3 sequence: CASSMVVGREVPSSYNEQFF. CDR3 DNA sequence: TGTGCCAGTAGTATGGTCGTGGGGCGGGAGGTACCGAGCTCCTACAATGAGCAGTTCTTC.

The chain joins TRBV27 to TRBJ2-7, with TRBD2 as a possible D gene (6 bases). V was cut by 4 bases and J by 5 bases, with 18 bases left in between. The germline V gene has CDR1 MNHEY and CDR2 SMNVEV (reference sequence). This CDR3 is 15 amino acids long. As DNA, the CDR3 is TGTGCCAGCAGTTGGGCGGGGCTAGCGATCCACGAGCAGTACTTC. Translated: CASSWAGLAIHEQYF.

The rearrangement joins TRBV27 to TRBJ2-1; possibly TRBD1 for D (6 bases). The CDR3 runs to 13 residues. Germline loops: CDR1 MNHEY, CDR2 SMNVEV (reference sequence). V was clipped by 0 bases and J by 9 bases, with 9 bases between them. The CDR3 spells CASSLSARGEQFF. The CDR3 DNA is TGTGCCAGCAGTTTATCAGCCAGGGGTGAGCAGTTCTTC.

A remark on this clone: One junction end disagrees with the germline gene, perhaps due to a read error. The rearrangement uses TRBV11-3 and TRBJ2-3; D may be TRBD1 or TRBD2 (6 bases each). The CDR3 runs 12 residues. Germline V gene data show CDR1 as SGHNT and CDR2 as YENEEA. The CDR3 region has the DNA TGTGCCAGCAGCTTTAAGGGGGAGGCCGAGCATTTT. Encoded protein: CASSFKGEAEHF.

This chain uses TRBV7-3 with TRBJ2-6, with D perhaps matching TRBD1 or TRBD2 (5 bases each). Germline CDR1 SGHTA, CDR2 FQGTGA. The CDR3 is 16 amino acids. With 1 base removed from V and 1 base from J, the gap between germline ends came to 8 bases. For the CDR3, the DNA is TGTGCCAGCAGCTTAATTGGGGGATCTGGGGCCAACGTCCTGACTTTC. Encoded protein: CASSLIGGSGANVLTF.

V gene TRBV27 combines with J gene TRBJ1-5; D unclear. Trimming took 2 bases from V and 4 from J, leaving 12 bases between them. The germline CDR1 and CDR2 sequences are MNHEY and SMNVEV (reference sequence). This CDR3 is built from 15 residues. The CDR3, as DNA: TGTGCCAGCAGTTTAGCGAGTCCCGGGAATCAGCCCCAGCATTTT. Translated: CASSLASPGNQPQHF.

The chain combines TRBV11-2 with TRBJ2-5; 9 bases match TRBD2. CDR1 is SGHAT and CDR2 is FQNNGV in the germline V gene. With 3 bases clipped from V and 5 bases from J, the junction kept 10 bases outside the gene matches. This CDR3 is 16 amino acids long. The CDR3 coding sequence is TGTGCCAGCAGCTTGGTGGCGGGAGGGTCGTTGGAGACCCAGTACTTC. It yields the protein CASSLVAGGSLETQYF.

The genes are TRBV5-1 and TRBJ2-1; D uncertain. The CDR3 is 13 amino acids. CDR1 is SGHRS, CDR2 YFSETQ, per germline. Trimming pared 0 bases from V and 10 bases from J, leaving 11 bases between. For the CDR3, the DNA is TGCGCCAGCAGCTTGGGTCGCGTGGGAGAGCAGTTCTTC. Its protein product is CASSLGRVGEQFF. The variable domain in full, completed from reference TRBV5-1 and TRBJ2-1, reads KAGVTQTPRYLIKTRGQQVTLSCSPISGHRSVSWYQQTPGQGLQFLFEYFSETQRNKGNFPGRFSGRQFSNSRSEMNVSTLELGDSALYLCASSLGRVGEQFFGPGTRLTVL.

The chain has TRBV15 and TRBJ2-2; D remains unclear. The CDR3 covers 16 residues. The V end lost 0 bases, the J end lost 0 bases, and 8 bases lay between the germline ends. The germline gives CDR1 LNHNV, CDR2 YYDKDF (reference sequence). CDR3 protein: CATSRDRATNTGELFF. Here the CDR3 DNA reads TGTGCCACCAGCAGAGATAGGGCAACGAACACCGGGGAGCTGTTTTTT.

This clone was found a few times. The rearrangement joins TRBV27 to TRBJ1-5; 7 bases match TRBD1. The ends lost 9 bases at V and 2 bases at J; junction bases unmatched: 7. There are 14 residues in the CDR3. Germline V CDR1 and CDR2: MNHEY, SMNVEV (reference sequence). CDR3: CARQRDSRNQPQHF. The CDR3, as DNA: TGTGCCAGACAAAGGGACAGCCGCAATCAGCCCCAGCATTTT.

The CDR3 DNA follows: TGCAGCGTTTGTCTCAGCTCCTACGAGCAGTACTTC. This codes for CSVCLSSYEQYF. The chain links TRBV29-1 to TRBJ2-7, with unresolved D. The CDR3 covers 12 residues. CDR1 is SQVTM and CDR2 is ANQGSEA in the germline V gene. V lost 5 bases, J lost 0 bases, and 8 bases lay in between.

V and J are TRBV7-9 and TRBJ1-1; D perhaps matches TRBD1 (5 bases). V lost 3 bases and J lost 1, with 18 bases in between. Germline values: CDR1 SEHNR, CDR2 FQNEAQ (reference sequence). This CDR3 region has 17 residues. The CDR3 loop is CASSFPLLDTQNTEAFF. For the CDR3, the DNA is TGTGCCAGCAGCTTCCCTCTATTGGACACCCAGAACACTGAAGCTTTCTTT. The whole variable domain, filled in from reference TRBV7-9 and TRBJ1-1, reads DTGVSQNPRHKITKRGQNVTFRCDPISEHNRLYWYRQTLGQGPEFLTYFQNEAQLEKSRLLSDRFSAERPKGSFSTLEIQRTEQGDSAMYLCASSFPLLDTQNTEAFFGQGTRLTVV.

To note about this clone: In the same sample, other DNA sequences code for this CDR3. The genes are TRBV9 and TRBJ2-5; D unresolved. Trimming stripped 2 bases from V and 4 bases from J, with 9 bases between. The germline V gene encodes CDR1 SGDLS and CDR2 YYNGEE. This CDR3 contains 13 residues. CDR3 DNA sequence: TGTGCCAGCAGCGTCGACCGGCGAGAGACCCAGTACTTC. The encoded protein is CASSVDRRETQYF.

CDR3 protein: CASSLDGFSGANVLTF. For the CDR3, the DNA is TGTGCCAGCAGCTTAGACGGATTCTCTGGGGCCAACGTCCTGACTTTC. This chain connects TRBV7-9 to TRBJ2-6; D uncertain. V lost 1 base, J lost 0 bases, and 7 bases lay in between. Germline V gene sequence: CDR1 SEHNR, CDR2 FQNEAQ (reference sequence). The CDR3 spans 16 residues.

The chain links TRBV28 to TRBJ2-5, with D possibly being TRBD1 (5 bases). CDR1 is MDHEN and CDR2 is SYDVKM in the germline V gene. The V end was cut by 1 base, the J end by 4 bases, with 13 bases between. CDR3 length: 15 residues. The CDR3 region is CASSLLRTKRETQYF. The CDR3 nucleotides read TGTGCCAGCAGTTTATTACGGACAAAGCGAGAGACCCAGTACTTC. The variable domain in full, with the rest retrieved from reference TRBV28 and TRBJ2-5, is DVKVTQSSRYLVKRTGEKVFLECVQDMDHENMFWYRQDPGLGLRLIYFSYDVKMKEKGDIPEGYSVSREKKERFSLILESASTNQTSMYLCASSLLRTKRETQYFGPGTRLLVL.